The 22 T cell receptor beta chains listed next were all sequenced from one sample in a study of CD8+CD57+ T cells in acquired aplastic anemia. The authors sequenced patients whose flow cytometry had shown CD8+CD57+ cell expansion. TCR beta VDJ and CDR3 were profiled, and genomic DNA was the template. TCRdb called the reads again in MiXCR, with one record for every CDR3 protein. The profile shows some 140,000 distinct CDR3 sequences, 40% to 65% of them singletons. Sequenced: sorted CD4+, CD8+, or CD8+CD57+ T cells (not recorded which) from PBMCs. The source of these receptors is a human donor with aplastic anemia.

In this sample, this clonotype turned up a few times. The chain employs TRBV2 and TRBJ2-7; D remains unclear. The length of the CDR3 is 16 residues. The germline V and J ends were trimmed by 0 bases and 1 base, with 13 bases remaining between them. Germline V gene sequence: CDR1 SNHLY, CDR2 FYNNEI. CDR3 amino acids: CASSEAGWASSYEQYF. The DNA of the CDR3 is TGTGCCAGCAGTGAAGCGGGGTGGGCGTCATCCTACGAGCAGTACTTC.

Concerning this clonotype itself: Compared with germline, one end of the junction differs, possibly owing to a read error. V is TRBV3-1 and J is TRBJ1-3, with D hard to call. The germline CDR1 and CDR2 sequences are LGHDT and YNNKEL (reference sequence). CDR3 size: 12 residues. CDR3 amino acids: CASSTSGDTIYF. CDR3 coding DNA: TGTGCCAGTTCCACCTCTGGAGACACCATATATTTT.

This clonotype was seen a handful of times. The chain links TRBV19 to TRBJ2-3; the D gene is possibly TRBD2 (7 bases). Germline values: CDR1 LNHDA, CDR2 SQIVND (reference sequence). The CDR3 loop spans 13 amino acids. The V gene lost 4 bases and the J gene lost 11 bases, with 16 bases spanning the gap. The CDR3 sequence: CASSSGGYNEQYF. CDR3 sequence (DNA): TGTGCCAGTAGTAGCGGGGGCTACAATGAGCAGTATTTT.

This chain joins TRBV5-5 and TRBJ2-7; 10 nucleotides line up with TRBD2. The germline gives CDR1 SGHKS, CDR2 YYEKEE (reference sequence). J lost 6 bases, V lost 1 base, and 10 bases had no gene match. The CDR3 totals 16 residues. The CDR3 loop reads CASSLSGSSGSREQYF. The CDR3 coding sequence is TGTGCCAGCAGCTTGTCGGGGTCTAGCGGGAGTCGCGAGCAGTACTTC.

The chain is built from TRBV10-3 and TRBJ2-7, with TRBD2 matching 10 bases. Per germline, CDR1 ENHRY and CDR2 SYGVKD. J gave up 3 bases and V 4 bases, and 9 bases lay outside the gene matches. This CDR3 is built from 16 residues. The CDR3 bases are TGTGCCATCAGTGTACACCCGGCTAGCGGGAGCTACGAGCAGTACTTC. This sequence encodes CAISVHPASGSYEQYF.

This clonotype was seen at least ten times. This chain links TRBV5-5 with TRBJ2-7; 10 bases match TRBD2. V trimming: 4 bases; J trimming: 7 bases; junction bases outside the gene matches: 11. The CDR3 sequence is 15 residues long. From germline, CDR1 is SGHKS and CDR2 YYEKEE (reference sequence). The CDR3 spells CASSPSGGPVLEQYF. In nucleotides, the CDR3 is TGTGCCAGCAGCCCTAGCGGGGGCCCCGTTCTGGAGCAGTACTTC.

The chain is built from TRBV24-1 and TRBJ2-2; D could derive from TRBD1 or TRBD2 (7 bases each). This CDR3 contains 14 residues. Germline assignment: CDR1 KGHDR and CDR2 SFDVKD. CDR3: CATCRGGNTGELFF. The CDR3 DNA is TGTGCAACCTGCAGGGGGGGGAACACCGGGGAGCTGTTTTTT.

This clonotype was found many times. CDR3 nucleotide sequence: TGCGCCAGCAGCCAAGTTGGCAGGGGCTACGAGCAGTACTTC. Its translation is CASSQVGRGYEQYF. The gene calls are TRBV4-1 and TRBJ2-7; weak D call: TRBD1 (6 bases). This CDR3 is 14 amino acids long. Germline V gene sequence: CDR1 MGHRA, CDR2 YSYEKL. Trimming cost V 1 base and J 3 bases, with 10 bases left between them.

CDR3 nucleotides: TGTGCCAGCAGACATCAGGGGGCTAGGGAGACCCAGTACTTC. Protein product: CASRHQGARETQYF. The rearrangement uses TRBV13 and TRBJ2-5, with 8 bases identical to TRBD1. Trimming removed 6 bases from V and 5 bases from J; junction bases left unmatched: 8. CDR1 PRHDT and CDR2 FYEKMQ come from the germline V gene (reference sequence). The CDR3 sequence is 14 residues long.

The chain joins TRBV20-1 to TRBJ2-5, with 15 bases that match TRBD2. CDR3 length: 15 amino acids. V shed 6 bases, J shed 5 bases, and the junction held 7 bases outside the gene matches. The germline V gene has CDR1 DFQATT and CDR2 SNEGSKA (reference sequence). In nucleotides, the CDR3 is TGCAGTGCAAGGACTAGCGGGGGGGTAATGGAGACCCAGTACTTC. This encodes CSARTSGGVMETQYF.

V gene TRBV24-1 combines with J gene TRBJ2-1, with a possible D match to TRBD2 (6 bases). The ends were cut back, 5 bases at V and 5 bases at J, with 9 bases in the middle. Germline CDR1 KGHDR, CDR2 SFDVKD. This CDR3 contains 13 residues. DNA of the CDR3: TGTGCCACCAGTGGGACTACCCACAATGAGCAGTTCTTC. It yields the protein CATSGTTHNEQFF.

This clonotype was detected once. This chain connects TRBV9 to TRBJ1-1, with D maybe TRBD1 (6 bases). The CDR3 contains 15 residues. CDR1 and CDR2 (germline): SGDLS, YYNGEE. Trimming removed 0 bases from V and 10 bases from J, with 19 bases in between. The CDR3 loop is CASSVVDLAGARAFF. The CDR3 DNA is TGTGCCAGCAGCGTAGTGGATCTAGCGGGGGCGAGAGCTTTCTTT.

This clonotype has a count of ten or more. The CDR3 coding sequence is TGTGCCAGCAGCTTAGCTCGGGGGAACACTGAAGCTTTCTTT. The encoded protein is CASSLARGNTEAFF. The chain couples TRBV7-8 to TRBJ1-1; D unresolved. CDR1 is SGHVS, CDR2 FQNEAQ, per germline. The CDR3 runs to 14 residues. The V and J ends lost 0 bases and 1 base respectively, with 6 bases between them.

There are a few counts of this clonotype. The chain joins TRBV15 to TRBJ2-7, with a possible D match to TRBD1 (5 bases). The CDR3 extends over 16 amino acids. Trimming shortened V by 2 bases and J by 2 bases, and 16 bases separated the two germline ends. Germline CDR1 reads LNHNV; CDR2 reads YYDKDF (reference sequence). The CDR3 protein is CATSRPKQEYPYEQYF. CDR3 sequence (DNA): TGTGCCACCAGCAGACCTAAACAGGAATATCCCTACGAGCAGTACTTC.

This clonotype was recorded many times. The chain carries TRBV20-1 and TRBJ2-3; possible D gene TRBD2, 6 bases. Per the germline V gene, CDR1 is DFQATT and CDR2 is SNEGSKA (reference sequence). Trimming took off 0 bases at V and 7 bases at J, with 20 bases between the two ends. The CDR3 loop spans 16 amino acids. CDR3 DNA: TGCAGTGCTAGAGATCTGCGGGGCGCCCTCAGGAATACGCAGTATTTT. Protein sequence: CSARDLRGALRNTQYF.

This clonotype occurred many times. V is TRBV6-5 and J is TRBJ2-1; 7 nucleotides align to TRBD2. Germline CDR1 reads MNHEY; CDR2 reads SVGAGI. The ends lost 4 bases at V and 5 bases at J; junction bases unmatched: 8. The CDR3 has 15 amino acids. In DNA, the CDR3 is TGTGCCAGCAGTTTAGGACTAGGGAACCACAATGAGCAGTTCTTC. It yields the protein CASSLGLGNHNEQFF.

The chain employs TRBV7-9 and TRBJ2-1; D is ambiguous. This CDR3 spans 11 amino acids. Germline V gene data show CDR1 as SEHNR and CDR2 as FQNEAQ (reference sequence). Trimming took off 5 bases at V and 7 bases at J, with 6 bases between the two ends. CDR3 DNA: TGTGCCAGCAGCATAGGGAATGAGCAGTTCTTC. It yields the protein CASSIGNEQFF.

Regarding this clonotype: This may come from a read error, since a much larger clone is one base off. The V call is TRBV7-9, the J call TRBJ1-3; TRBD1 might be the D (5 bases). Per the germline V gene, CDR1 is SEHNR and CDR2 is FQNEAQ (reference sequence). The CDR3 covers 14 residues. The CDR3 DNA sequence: TGTGCCAGCAAACTTCCGGGGCCTAAAAACACCGTATATTTT. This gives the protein CASKLPGPKNTVYF.

The CDR3 bases are TGTGCCAGCAGCTCCCAGTACTTC. Translating it yields CASSSQYF. The gene calls are TRBV7-3 and TRBJ2-5; D remains unclear. The germline V gene has CDR1 SGHTA and CDR2 FQGTGA. This CDR3 spans 8 amino acids. Trimming stripped 4 bases from V and 9 bases from J, with 0 bases between.

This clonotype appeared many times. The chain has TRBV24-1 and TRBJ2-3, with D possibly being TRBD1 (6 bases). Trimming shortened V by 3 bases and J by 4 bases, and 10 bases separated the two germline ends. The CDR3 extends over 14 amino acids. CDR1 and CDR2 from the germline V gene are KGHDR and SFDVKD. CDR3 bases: TGTGCCACCAGTGATCCTTACAGGGCAGATACGCAGTATTTT. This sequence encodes CATSDPYRADTQYF.

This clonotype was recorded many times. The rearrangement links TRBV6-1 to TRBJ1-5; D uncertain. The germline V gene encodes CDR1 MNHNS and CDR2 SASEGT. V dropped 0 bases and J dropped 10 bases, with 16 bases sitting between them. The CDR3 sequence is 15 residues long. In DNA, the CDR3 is TGTGCCAGCAGTGAAGCCGCAGGTAGAGCCGAACCCCAGCATTTT. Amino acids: CASSEAAGRAEPQHF.

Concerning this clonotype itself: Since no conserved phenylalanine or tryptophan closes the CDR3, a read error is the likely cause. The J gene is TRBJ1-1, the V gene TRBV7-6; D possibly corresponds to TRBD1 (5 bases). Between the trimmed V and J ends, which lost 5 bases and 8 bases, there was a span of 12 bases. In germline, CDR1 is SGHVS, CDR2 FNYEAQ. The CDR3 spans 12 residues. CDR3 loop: CASSPGGGEAFI. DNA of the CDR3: TGTGCCAGCAGCCCAGGCGGGGGAGAAGCTTTCATT.